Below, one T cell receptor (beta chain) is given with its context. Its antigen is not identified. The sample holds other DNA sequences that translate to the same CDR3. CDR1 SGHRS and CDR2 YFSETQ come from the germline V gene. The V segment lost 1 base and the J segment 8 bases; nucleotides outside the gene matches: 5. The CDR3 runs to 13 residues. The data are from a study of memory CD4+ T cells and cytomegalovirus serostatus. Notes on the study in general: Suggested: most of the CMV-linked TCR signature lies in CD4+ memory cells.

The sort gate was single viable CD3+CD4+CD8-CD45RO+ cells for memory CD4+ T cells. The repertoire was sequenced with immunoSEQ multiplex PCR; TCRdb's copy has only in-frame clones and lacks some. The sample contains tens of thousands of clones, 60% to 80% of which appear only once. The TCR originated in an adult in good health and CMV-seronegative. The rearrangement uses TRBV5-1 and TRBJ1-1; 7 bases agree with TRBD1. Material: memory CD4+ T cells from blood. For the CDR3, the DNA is TGCGCCAGCAGCTTGATCCAGGGGGGCGAAGCTTTCTTT. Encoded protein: CASSLIQGGEAFF.